The T cell receptor beta chain described here comes from a study of beta chain features in type 1 diabetes. Study-wide results and caveats: The study found moderately but significantly shorter TCRB CDR3s in all four CD4+ subsets of Type 1 diabetes patients.

What was sequenced were expressed TCRB transcripts, since all of the isolated RNA had been reverse transcribed. Clones were read by immunoSEQ multiplex PCR, and TCRdb kept only the in-frame ones, dropping some. The sample carries about 300,000 clones, roughly 13% recorded once. As for this clone: The antigen is undetermined.

CDR1 is SGHNT, CDR2 YYREEE, per germline (reference sequence). The CDR3 is made up of 14 amino acids. Between the trimmed V and J ends, which lost 3 bases and 4 bases, there was a span of 10 bases. V is TRBV5-4 and J is TRBJ2-2, with TRBD2 as a possible D gene (5 bases). The receptor comes from a woman aged 18-29 years with type 1 diabetes. The sequencing input was naive CD4+ T cells from blood. The CDR3 here is CASSSGVSTGELFF. In nucleotides, the CDR3 is TGTGCCAGCAGCTCCGGGGTTTCCACCGGGGAGCTGTTTTTT.